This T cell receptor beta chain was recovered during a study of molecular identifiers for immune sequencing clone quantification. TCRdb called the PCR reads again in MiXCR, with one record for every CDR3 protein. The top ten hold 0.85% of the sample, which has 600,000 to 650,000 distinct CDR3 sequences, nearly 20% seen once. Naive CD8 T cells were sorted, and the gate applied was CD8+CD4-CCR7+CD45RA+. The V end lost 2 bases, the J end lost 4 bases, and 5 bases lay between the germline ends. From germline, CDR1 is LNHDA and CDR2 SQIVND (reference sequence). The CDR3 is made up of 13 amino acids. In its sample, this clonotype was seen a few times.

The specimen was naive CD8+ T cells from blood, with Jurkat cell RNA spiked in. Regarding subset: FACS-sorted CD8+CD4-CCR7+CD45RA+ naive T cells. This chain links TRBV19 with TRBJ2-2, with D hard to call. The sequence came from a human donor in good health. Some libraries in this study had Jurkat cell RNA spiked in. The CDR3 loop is CASSIQPTGELFF. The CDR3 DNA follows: TGTGCCAGTAGTATACAGCCCACCGGGGAGCTGTTTTTT.